This paragraph reports one T cell receptor (beta chain). Its antigen specificity is not known. No much larger clone exists at a distance of one base, and base qualities are not known. The data were obtained in a study of technical replicates of blood from several donors (dated 2017 in TCRdb). Deletion took 2 bases off V and 2 bases off J, with a span of 9 bases between the germline ends. Taken from cysteine to phenylalanine, the CDR3 has 14 residues. Solely the CDR3 DNA is kept, with 42 bases framed from the first base. The germline V gene provides CDR1 SGHTA and CDR2 FQGTGA. The library was produced with the immunoSEQ multiplex PCR assay. TCRdb took over this immuneACCESS table, retaining in-frame rearrangements with V and J assigned. Such tables are incomplete; in checked studies, under half of the missing clones stem from an unresolved V gene, and the remainder is unexplained. The sample records under 95,000 clones, roughly 91% of which are singletons. The top ten constitute more than 0.35% of the sample.

This TCR derives from a human donor in good health. Some clones in this sample may be carry-over from other donors' samples. The rearrangement joined TRBV7-3 to TRBJ1-1; no D gene call is confident. The sequencing input was T cells isolated from PBMCs. The bases read TGTGCCAGCAGCTTATTCCTCAGAAACACTGAAGCTTTCTTT. It codes for CASSLFLRNTEAFF.